A single sample gave rise to the 15 T cell receptor beta chains below, sequenced in a study of blood T cell repertoires in COVID-19. Generated by immunoSEQ multiplex PCR, the TCRdb table keeps only in-frame clones and is missing some. This table holds under 300,000 clones, approximately 80% found once. The source material was peripheral blood. These receptors originate from a woman aged 60-75 years with active or convalescent COVID-19.

This clone appeared a single time. Different DNA sequences within this sample yield the same CDR3. V and J are TRBV3-1 (or the pseudogene TRBV3-2) and TRBJ1-2; D ambiguous. This CDR3 has 11 residues. V was clipped by 1 base and J by 7 bases, with 4 bases between them. Germline CDR1 LGHDT, CDR2 YNNKEL (reference sequence). The CDR3 DNA is TGTGCCAGCAGCCAAGCATCTGGCTACACCTTC. Translated, it gives CASSQASGYTF.

This clone was observed once. V and J are TRBV14 and TRBJ2-5; 8 bases align to TRBD1. This CDR3 spans 16 amino acids. CDR1 is SGHDN and CDR2 is FVKESK in the germline V gene. V lost 1 base, J lost 7 bases, and 11 bases stayed unmatched. This CDR3 reads CASSQAGRGRLGTQYF. The CDR3 DNA sequence: TGTGCCAGCAGCCAAGCGGGCAGGGGGCGATTGGGGACCCAGTACTTC.

The rearrangement joins TRBV18 to TRBJ2-5, with 9 bases matching TRBD1. The germline gives CDR1 KGHSH, CDR2 LQKENI. V lost 2 bases, J lost 5 bases, and 3 bases stayed unmatched. CDR3 size: 14 residues. This CDR3 reads CASSPDGQGETQYF. Written as DNA, the CDR3 is TGTGCCAGCTCACCAGACGGACAGGGGGAGACCCAGTACTTC. Drawing the rest from reference TRBV18 and TRBJ2-5, the complete variable domain is NAGVMQNPRHLVRRRGQEARLRCSPMKGHSHVYWYRQLPEEGLKFMVYLQKENIIDESGMPKERFSAEFPKEGPSILRIQQVVRGDSAAYFCASSPDGQGETQYFGPGTRLLVL.

This clone was seen a handful of times. In the same sample, other DNA sequences code for this CDR3. The chain has TRBV19 and TRBJ2-2, with D possibly TRBD1 on 7 matching bases. Germline V gene data show CDR1 as LNHDA and CDR2 as SQIVND (reference sequence). The length of the CDR3 is 17 residues. Trimming took off 7 bases at V and 2 bases at J, with 20 bases between the two ends. DNA for the CDR3: TGTGCCAGTAAGAGGGGGGCAGGGGGTGGAAACACCGGGGAGCTGTTTTTT. This codes for CASKRGAGGGNTGELFF.

The V and J genes are TRBV27 and TRBJ1-1; 12 bases map to TRBD1. With 5 bases clipped from V and 10 bases from J, the junction kept 17 bases outside the gene matches. This CDR3 is 17 amino acids long. Per germline, CDR1 MNHEY and CDR2 SMNVEV (reference sequence). The CDR3: CASSRNPGTGGELVAFF. DNA of the CDR3: TGTGCCAGCAGTAGGAACCCAGGGACAGGGGGCGAATTGGTAGCTTTCTTT.

The V gene is TRBV5-5, the J gene TRBJ2-5, with D possibly being TRBD1 (6 bases). The CDR3 is 14 amino acids. CDR1 and CDR2 (germline): SGHKS, YYEKEE (reference sequence). Trimming removed 4 bases from V and 0 bases from J, with 10 bases in between. CDR3 sequence reads: CASSIGQNQETQYF. In DNA form, the CDR3 reads TGTGCCAGCAGCATTGGACAGAACCAAGAGACCCAGTACTTC.

The CDR3, as DNA: TGTGCCAGCAGCGTAAAGACAGATATGAACACTGAAGCTTTCTTT. Residues: CASSVKTDMNTEAFF. J is TRBJ1-1 and V is TRBV5-6, with a tentative D call TRBD1 (5 bases). Trimming took 4 bases from V and 0 from J, leaving 13 bases between them. CDR3 length: 15 amino acids. Per the germline V gene, CDR1 is SGHDT and CDR2 is YYEEEE.

CDR3 region: CASSPVQGGGEKLFF. Here the CDR3 DNA reads TGTGCCAGCAGCCCCGTGCAGGGAGGTGGTGAAAAACTGTTTTTT. The chain links TRBV6-5 to TRBJ1-4; the D gene is possibly TRBD1 (5 bases). Trimming removed 6 bases from V and 7 bases from J, with 18 bases in between. The length of the CDR3 is 15 residues. Germline V gives CDR1 MNHEY, CDR2 SVGAGI.

The rearrangement links TRBV6-5 to TRBJ1-1; 9 nucleotides agree with TRBD1. Germline lookup yields CDR1 MNHEY and CDR2 SVGAGI. The junction had 6 bases not matched to a gene; V was cut back by 6 bases and J by 4 bases. CDR3 size: 14 residues. In nucleotides, the CDR3 is TGTGCCAGCAGACACAGGGGGCGGACCACTGAAGCTTTCTTT. Translation: CASRHRGRTTEAFF.

The V call is TRBV20-1, the J call TRBJ1-1; no reliable D call. The germline V gene encodes CDR1 DFQATT and CDR2 SNEGSKA (reference sequence). The CDR3 is 13 amino acids. The V gene lost 3 bases and the J gene lost 6 bases, with 14 bases spanning the gap. For the CDR3, the DNA is TGCAGTGCTAGTGTGGGAGGTCGTTCTGAAGCTTTCTTT. Translated, it gives CSASVGGRSEAFF.

The chain couples TRBV5-5 to TRBJ2-3; the match to TRBD1 covers 8 bases. Trimming removed 0 bases from V and 4 bases from J; junction bases left unmatched: 4. The CDR3 is made up of 15 amino acids. Germline V lookup: CDR1 SGHKS, CDR2 YYEKEE (reference sequence). CDR3 nucleotide sequence: TGTGCCAGCAGCTTGGGTCAGGGGGCGGCAGATACGCAGTATTTT. Its protein product is CASSLGQGAADTQYF.

The V call is TRBV19, the J call TRBJ1-1, with 10 bases matching TRBD1. The V gene's germline CDR1 is LNHDA and CDR2 SQIVND (reference sequence). The trim removed 7 bases at V and 1 base at J, leaving 6 bases unmatched. This CDR3 comprises 15 residues. CDR3 in DNA: TGTGCCAGTAAGCGGGACAGGGGACCGAACACTGAAGCTTTCTTT. Its protein product is CASKRDRGPNTEAFF.

The chain uses TRBV7-2 and TRBJ2-7; possibly TRBD1 for D (8 bases). Germline assignment: CDR1 SGHTA and CDR2 FQGNSA. CDR3 length equals 14 residues. V was pared by 3 bases and J by 6 bases, with 15 bases between. CDR3 in DNA: TGTGCCAGCAGCTTCACAGGGGGGGTCACCGAGCAGTACTTC. It is translated as CASSFTGGVTEQYF.

The rearrangement links TRBV7-3 to TRBJ2-2; possible D gene TRBD1, 5 bases. Between the trimmed V and J ends, which lost 0 bases and 5 bases, there was a span of 13 bases. The CDR3 totals 16 residues. Germline CDR1 is SGHTA and CDR2 is FQGTGA. CDR3: CASSLTGQLGTGELFF. In DNA, the CDR3 is TGTGCCAGCAGCTTAACGGGGCAGCTGGGGACCGGGGAGCTGTTTTTT.

The V call is TRBV9, the J call TRBJ1-2, with D tentatively TRBD1 (6 bases). CDR3 length: 16 amino acids. The V gene's germline CDR1 is SGDLS and CDR2 YYNGEE. V was cut by 0 bases and J by 3 bases, with 15 bases left in between. The CDR3 here is CASSVGLDSPYYGYTF. The CDR3 DNA sequence: TGTGCCAGCAGCGTAGGTTTGGACAGTCCCTACTATGGCTACACCTTC.